The entry that follows covers one TCR beta chain sequence. The antigen it binds to is not known. Per-base qualities were not stored, and no clone one base away is much larger. These data are taken from a study of blood T cell repertoires in COVID-19 (dated by TCRdb to the early 2020s). Broadly, across the study: Samples covering the acute and convalescent phases of COVID-19 were provided by collaborators in the United States, Italy and Spain. The prospective study material was composed of cDNA or gDNA derived from T cells, B-cell-depleted T cells, or PBMCs. Subjects who had been exposed to COVID-19, were actively infected with it, or had recovered from it provided the deeply sampled blood TCRbeta repertoires that made up the dataset. The repertoires were released in a freely available public database intended as a resource for research on the immune response to SARS-CoV-2. The samples were drawn from the first 160 participants of the ongoing ImmuneRACE study and from 950 to 1,500 subjects provided by 6 global collaborators. Sample metadata almost always included a de-identified subject ID, COVID-19 status, age in years and sex. Where available, HLA class I and class II types were obtained from metadata supplied by the sample provider rather than from assay-based typing.

The full study reports these points: The quantity of clinical and demographic metadata differed by source and by participant and was supplied without curation.

Each collaborating institution followed its own protocols to collect whole blood in K2EDTA tubes. For TCRbeta analysis, collaborators shipped samples as frozen whole blood, isolated PBMCs, or DNA extracted from either of those sample types. The immunoSEQ Assay, a bias-controlled multiplex PCR, was used to amplify TCRbeta CDR3 regions from genomic DNA. The authors' analysis ran thus. The number of nucleated cells in each sample was estimated from the amplification of reference gene primers within the assay. Sequence reads were collapsed and filtered to measure the absolute abundance of every unique TCRbeta CDR3 rearrangement. Productive Simpson clonality was computed per sample as the square root of Simpson's diversity index over productive rearrangements. TCRdb took over this immuneACCESS table, retaining in-frame rearrangements with V and J assigned. Such tables are incomplete; in checked studies, under half of the missing clones stem from an unresolved V gene, and the remainder is unexplained. V, J and clone size are taken as reported in that table, and D and trimming were inferred from the DNA itself. The sample yields 130,000 to 150,000 clones; about 88% were counted once. About 10% of the sample is held by the ten biggest clonotypes.

Its CDR3 holds 13 amino acids, cysteine through phenylalanine. Only the CDR3 region is kept as DNA, spanning 39 bases read in frame from base 1. V loses 7 bases of germline sequence and J loses 8 bases, and the interval between the two ends is 15 bases. The germline V gene gives CDR1 as MNHEY and CDR2 as SVGAGI. Sequenced material: peripheral blood. The receptor was isolated from a man aged 45-60 years with active or convalescent COVID-19. The chain is encoded by TRBV6-5 joined to TRBJ2-1, with no confident D gene call. DNA sequence: TGTGCCAGCATAGCCGGATCCATCCATGAGCAGTTCTTC. The resulting protein is CASIAGSIHEQFF.